This passage covers 14 T cell receptor beta chains from one sample sequenced in a study of blood T cells in healthy people across ages. Combining a sample-barcoded 5' primer with a J-beta primer mix, a second PCR ran for roughly 7 to 11 cycles. Using its own MiXCR run on the 5' RACE reads, TCRdb lists one record per CDR3 protein. The sample holds about a million distinct CDR3 sequences; roughly 47% are singletons and the top ten take 20% to 25%. The specimen sequenced was blood. These receptors came from a woman aged 55-75 years in good health.

The chain uses TRBV7-2 and TRBJ1-1; TRBD1 might be the D (5 bases). This CDR3 is 13 amino acids long. Trimming removed 1 base at V and 7 bases at J, with 10 bases between. Germline values: CDR1 SGHTA, CDR2 FQGNSA. CDR3 bases: TGTGCCAGCAGCTTAGGGGGGACGGTTGAAGCTTTCTTT. It specifies CASSLGGTVEAFF. The variable domain in full, with the rest retrieved from reference TRBV7-2 and TRBJ1-1, is GAGVSQSPSNKVTEKGKDVELRCDPISGHTALYWYRQSLGQGLEFLIYFQGNSAPDKSGLPSDRFSAERTGGSVSTLTIQRTQQEDSAVYLCASSLGGTVEAFFGQGTRLTVV.

V and J are TRBV28 and TRBJ2-7, with unresolved D. Germline CDR1 MDHEN, CDR2 SYDVKM. V was clipped by 7 bases and J by 0 bases, with 10 bases between them. The CDR3 extends over 13 amino acids. CDR3 region: CASKGSPSYEQYF. Written as DNA, the CDR3 is TGTGCCAGCAAGGGCAGTCCCTCCTACGAGCAGTACTTC.

This clonotype was observed many times. The chain recombines TRBV7-2 with TRBJ2-7; tentatively, D is TRBD1 (5 bases). Germline values: CDR1 SGHTA, CDR2 FQGNSA. The CDR3 contains 12 residues. V was pared by 7 bases and J by 6 bases, with 13 bases between. This CDR3 is CASKGRASEQYF. In DNA, the CDR3 is TGTGCCAGCAAGGGCAGGGCCAGCGAGCAGTACTTC.

The sample holds a few counts of this clonotype. The V and J genes are TRBV7-9 and TRBJ2-1; no firm D call. The germline V and J ends were trimmed by 5 bases and 8 bases, with 22 bases remaining between them. Germline-derived CDR1 and CDR2 are SEHNR and FQNEAQ (reference sequence). This CDR3 is 16 amino acids long. The CDR3 coding sequence is TGTGCCAGCAGCCCCAATCGGTTGGGTTTTGTCGATGAGCAGTTCTTC. Translating gives CASSPNRLGFVDEQFF.

The chain uses TRBV20-1 and TRBJ2-1; 9 bases match TRBD1. Germline trimming cut 4 bases from V and 6 bases from J; bases unmatched to any gene: 4. Germline CDR1 reads DFQATT; CDR2 reads SNEGSKA (reference sequence). The CDR3 totals 13 residues. The CDR3 sequence is CSAIQGAGNEQFF. The CDR3 region has the DNA TGCAGTGCTATACAGGGGGCGGGCAATGAGCAGTTCTTC.

V usage is TRBV12-3 or TRBV12-4 and J usage is TRBJ1-2, with 10 positions matching TRBD1. This CDR3 region has 13 residues. The junction had 8 bases not matched to a gene; V was cut back by 7 bases and J by 9 bases. CDR3 residues: CASKRTGGRRYTF. In DNA, the CDR3 is TGTGCCAGCAAAAGGACAGGGGGGAGGCGCTACACCTTC.

This clonotype was seen only once. The chain joins TRBV6-6 to TRBJ1-1; D is ambiguous. CDR1 and CDR2 (germline): MNHNY, SVGAGI (reference sequence). This CDR3 contains 12 residues. The germline V and J ends were trimmed by 4 bases and 4 bases, with 7 bases remaining between them. CDR3 DNA: TGTGCCAGCAGTTCCCTGAGCACTGAAGCTTTCTTT. Amino acids: CASSSLSTEAFF.

The chain uses TRBV6-6 and TRBJ2-5; D gene unclear. The V end was cut by 5 bases, the J end by 5 bases, with 12 bases between. This CDR3 contains 13 residues. CDR1 is MNHNY and CDR2 is SVGAGI in the germline V gene (reference sequence). The CDR3 nucleotides are TGTGCCAGCAGTAACTTTGGGTACGAGACCCAGTACTTC. Its translation: CASSNFGYETQYF.

The chain uses TRBV6-2 or TRBV6-3 and TRBJ1-4; D uncertain. The CDR3 loop spans 13 amino acids. Germline V gene data show CDR1 as MNHEY and CDR2 as SVGEGT. Between the trimmed V and J ends, which lost 0 bases and 10 bases, there was a span of 9 bases. DNA of the CDR3: TGTGCCAGCAGTTACTCCTTGGATGGAAAACTGTTTTTT. Protein product: CASSYSLDGKLFF.

V is TRBV27 and J is TRBJ2-3; D is undetermined. From germline, CDR1 is MNHEY and CDR2 SMNVEV (reference sequence). Trimming removed 8 bases from V and 0 bases from J, with 15 bases in between. The CDR3 is 15 amino acids. The CDR3: CASGSWAPSTDTQYF. CDR3 bases: TGTGCCAGCGGGTCTTGGGCGCCTAGCACAGATACGCAGTATTTT.

The CDR3 loop reads CSARQGTQETQYF. CDR3 coding DNA: TGCAGCGCAAGACAGGGGACGCAAGAGACCCAGTACTTC. The genes are TRBV29-1 and TRBJ2-5; 8 positions agree with TRBD1. V shed 7 bases and J 2 bases; nucleotides not matched to a gene: 6. The CDR3 consists of 13 residues. Germline CDR1 reads SQVTM; CDR2 reads ANQGSEA.

In its sample, this clonotype was seen a few times. The CDR3 loop is CASSAGEQETQYF. CDR3 coding DNA: TGTGCCAGCTCAGCGGGAGAACAAGAGACCCAGTACTTC. The chain links TRBV3-1 to TRBJ2-5, with 8 positions matching TRBD2. The CDR3 is 13 residues long. CDR1 LGHDT and CDR2 YNNKEL come from the germline V gene (reference sequence). Unmatched junction bases numbered 4, after V lost 8 bases and J lost 2 bases.

This clonotype was seen once. This chain connects TRBV12-3 or TRBV12-4 to TRBJ2-1; 9 bases map to TRBD2. Losses at the gene ends were 5 bases for V and 7 bases for J; bases not matched to a gene: 9. CDR3 size: 15 residues. CDR3: CASSPIAGVQNEQFF. The CDR3 region has the DNA TGTGCCAGCAGTCCAATAGCGGGAGTTCAGAATGAGCAGTTCTTC.

CDR3 sequence reads: CASSPSSSPSSYEQYF. The CDR3 DNA follows: TGCGCCAGCAGCCCGTCCTCCTCGCCAAGTTCCTACGAGCAGTACTTC. The chain is built from TRBV4-1 and TRBJ2-7; D call uncertain. This CDR3 contains 16 residues. Germline loops: CDR1 MGHRA, CDR2 YSYEKL. V was shortened by 4 bases and J by 1 base, with 17 bases between the two germline ends.